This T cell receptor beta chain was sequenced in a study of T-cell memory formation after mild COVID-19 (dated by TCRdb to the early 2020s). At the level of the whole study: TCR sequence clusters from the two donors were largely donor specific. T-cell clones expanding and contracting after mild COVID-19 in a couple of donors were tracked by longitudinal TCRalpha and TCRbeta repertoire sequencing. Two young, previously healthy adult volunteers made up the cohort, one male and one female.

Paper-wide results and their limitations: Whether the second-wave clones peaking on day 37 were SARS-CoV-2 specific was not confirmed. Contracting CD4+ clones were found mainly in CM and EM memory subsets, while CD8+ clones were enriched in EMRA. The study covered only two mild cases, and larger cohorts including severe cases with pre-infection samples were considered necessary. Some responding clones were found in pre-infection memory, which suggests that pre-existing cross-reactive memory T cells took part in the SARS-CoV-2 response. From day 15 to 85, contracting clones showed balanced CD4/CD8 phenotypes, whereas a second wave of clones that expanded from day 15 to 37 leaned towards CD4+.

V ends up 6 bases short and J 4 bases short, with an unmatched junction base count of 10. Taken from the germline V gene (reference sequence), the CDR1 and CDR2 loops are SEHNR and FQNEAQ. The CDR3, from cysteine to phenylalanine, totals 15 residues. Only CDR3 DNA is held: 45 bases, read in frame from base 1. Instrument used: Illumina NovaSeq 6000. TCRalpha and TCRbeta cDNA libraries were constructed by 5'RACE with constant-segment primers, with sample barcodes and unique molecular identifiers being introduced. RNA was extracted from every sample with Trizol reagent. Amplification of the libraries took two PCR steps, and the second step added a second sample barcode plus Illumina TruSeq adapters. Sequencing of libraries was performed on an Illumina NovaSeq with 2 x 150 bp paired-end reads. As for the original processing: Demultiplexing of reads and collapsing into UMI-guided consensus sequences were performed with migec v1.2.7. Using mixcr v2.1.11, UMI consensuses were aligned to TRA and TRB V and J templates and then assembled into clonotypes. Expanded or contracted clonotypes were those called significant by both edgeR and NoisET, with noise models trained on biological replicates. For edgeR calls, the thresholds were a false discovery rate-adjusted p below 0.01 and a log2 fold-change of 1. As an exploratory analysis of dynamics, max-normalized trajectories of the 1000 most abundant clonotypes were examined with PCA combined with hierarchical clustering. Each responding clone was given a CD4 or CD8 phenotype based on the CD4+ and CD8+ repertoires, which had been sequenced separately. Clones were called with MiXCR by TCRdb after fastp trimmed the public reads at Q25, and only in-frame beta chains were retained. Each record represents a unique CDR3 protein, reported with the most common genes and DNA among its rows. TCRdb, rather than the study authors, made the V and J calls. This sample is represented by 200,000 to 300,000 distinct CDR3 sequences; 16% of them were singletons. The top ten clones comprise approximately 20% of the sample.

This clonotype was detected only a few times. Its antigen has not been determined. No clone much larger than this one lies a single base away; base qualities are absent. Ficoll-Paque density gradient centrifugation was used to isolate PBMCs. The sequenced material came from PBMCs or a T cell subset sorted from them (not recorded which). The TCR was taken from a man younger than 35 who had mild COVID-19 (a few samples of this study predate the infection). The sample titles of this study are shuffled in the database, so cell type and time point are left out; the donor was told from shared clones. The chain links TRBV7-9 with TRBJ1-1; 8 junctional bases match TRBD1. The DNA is TGTGCCAGCAGACACATAGGACAGGGAGTCACTGAAGCTTTCTTT. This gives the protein CASRHIGQGVTEAFF.